This is a list of T cell receptor beta chains from one sample in a study of T cells in Graves' hyperthyroidism and ophthalmopathy. Using its own MiXCR run on the multiplex PCR reads, TCRdb lists one record per CDR3 protein. The sample includes roughly 100,000 distinct CDR3 sequences, over 45% of them seen just once. The specimen was blood. The receptors here all came from a man aged 35 to 55 with Graves' hyperthyroidism. CDR3s include the opening cysteine and the closing phenylalanine or tryptophan. The D gene is left open where the match is weak. Clone size is stated in some rows and not others, as once, few, many or a class when expanded.

>TRBV11-2|NA|TRBJ2-7|NA
TGTGCCAGCAGCAGTCGGGAGAGGCAAGTTGAGCAGTACTTC
CASSSRERQVEQYF
>TRBV7-2|TRBD1|TRBJ2-1|NA
TGTGCCAGCAGCTTAGGGACAGGCGCCTACAATGAGCAGCTCTTC
CASSLGTGAYNEQLF
>TRBV20-1|NA|TRBJ2-1|many
TGCAGTGCTAGAGCCGGGACGTACAATGAGCAGTTCTTC
CSARAGTYNEQFF
>TRBV19|NA|TRBJ1-2|NA
TGTGCCTGGACGGACACAAGTACCGTCTATGGCTACACCTTC
CAWTDTSTVYGYTF
>TRBV4-3|NA|TRBJ2-1|many
TGCGCTAGTCGGGGGAAACGCTACAATGAGCAGTTCTTC
CASRGKRYNEQFF
>TRBV15|TRBD2|TRBJ2-7|many
TGTGCCACCTCGAAGTGGACTAGCGGGAGGAACTACGAGCAGTACTTC
CATSKWTSGRNYEQYF
>TRBV5-1|TRBD1|TRBJ2-3|NA
TGCGCCAGCAGTCGGGACAGGAGCACAGATACGCAGTATTTT
CASSRDRSTDTQYF
>TRBV10-1|NA|TRBJ2-3|NA
TGTGCCATCAGTGAAGGGGACGGAAGCACAGATACGCAGTATTTT
CAISEGDGSTDTQYF
>TRBV5-1|NA|TRBJ2-1|many
TGCGCCAGCAGCTTGGTTGAGGGCGTTCTCAGCAATGAGCAGTTCTTC
CASSLVEGVLSNEQFF
>TRBV9|NA|TRBJ1-4|few
TGTGCCAGCAGCCAGTTTGCGGCGGGGGTCGATGAAAAACTGTTTTTT
CASSQFAAGVDEKLFF
>TRBV30|NA|TRBJ1-1|NA
TGTGCCTGGAGTGTACTCCGGACTGAAGCTTTCTTT
CAWSVLRTEAFF
>TRBV7-3|TRBD2|TRBJ2-3|NA
TGTGCCAGCAGCTTTAGCGGGAGTACGGGCAATGAGCAGTATTTT
CASSFSGSTGNEQYF
>TRBV10-2|NA|TRBJ1-1|NA
TGCGCCAGCAGGGAAACAGGAAGGGAAACTGATGCTTTCTTT
CASRETGRETDAFF
>TRBV12-3/TRBV12-4|NA|TRBJ1-3|many
TGTGCCAGCAGTTTGCGGGGGGCTGGAAACACCATATATTTT
CASSLRGAGNTIYF
>TRBV7-2|NA|TRBJ1-6|NA
TGTGCCAGCAGCTTACGGGGTATGATGAATTCACCCCTCCACTTT
CASSLRGMMNSPLHF
>TRBV2|NA|TRBJ1-2|NA
TGTGCCAGCAGTGAATACAGGGAAGTGGGCTACACCTTC
CASSEYREVGYTF
>TRBV29-1|TRBD2|TRBJ2-5|once
TGCAGCGTTGCGGGGGTGACTAGCGGGAGGGCCTCGGTGGAGACCCAGTACTTC
CSVAGVTSGRASVETQYF
>TRBV20-1|TRBD1|TRBJ1-6|many
TGCAGTGCTAACGCCCTAACAGGGGAGGCTTCACCCCTCCACTTT
CSANALTGEASPLHF
>TRBV7-2|NA|TRBJ2-1|few
TGTGCCAGCAGTTTTACGAGTGGGGTTAATGAGCAGTTCTTC
CASSFTSGVNEQFF
>TRBV30|TRBD1|TRBJ1-6|NA
TGTGCCTGGAGTGGTCGGACAGGGGTCTCACCCCTCCACTTT
CAWSGRTGVSPLHF
>TRBV25-1|NA|TRBJ2-2|NA
TGTGCCAGCAGTGAACAAATGAATTCACCCCTCCACAACACCGGGGAGCTGTTTTTT
CASSEQMNSPLHNTGELFF
>TRBV9|NA|TRBJ2-3|few
TGTGCCAGCAGTCCCACCCGGGGTACAGATACGCAGTATTTT
CASSPTRGTDTQYF
>TRBV20-1|TRBD1|TRBJ1-5|NA
TGCAGTGTCGCCGGGACAGGGAGAAAGTTGCCCTACGAGCATTTT
CSVAGTGRKLPYEHF
>TRBV27|NA|TRBJ2-2|NA
TGTGCCAGCAGTTTATCGTGGGGGAGTAGCACCGGGGAGCTGTTTTTT
CASSLSWGSSTGELFF
>TRBV20-1|NA|TRBJ1-1|NA
TGCAGTGCTAGGGGGGTTAGCGGGGGTGAAGCTTTCTTT
CSARGVSGGEAFF
>TRBV6-1|TRBD2|TRBJ2-1|many
TGTGCCAGCAGTGAACTAGCGGGGGTTTCGGGTGAGCAGTTCTTC
CASSELAGVSGEQFF
>TRBV7-2|TRBD2|TRBJ2-1|NA
TGTGCCAGCAGCCTACCGACTAGCGGGAGGGGTAATGAGCAGTTCTTC
CASSLPTSGRGNEQFF
>TRBV3-1|NA|TRBJ2-3|NA
TGTGCCAGCAGCCAGTTAACTAGCACAGATACGCAGTATTTT
CASSQLTSTDTQYF
>TRBV15|NA|TRBJ2-6|many
TGTGCCACCAGCAGAGGGGTGTCTGGGGCCAACGTCCTGACTTTC
CATSRGVSGANVLTF
>TRBV10-2|TRBD2|TRBJ2-1|NA
TGTGCCAGCTCACCACTCCCCTCCACTAGCGGGAAGGGGTTGGAGCAGTTCTTC
CASSPLPSTSGKGLEQFF
>TRBV20-1|TRBD2|TRBJ2-1|many
TGCAGTGCTAGTGGACTAGCGGGAGGCGATGAGCAGTTCTTC
CSASGLAGGDEQFF
>TRBV7-9|TRBD2|TRBJ2-7|NA
TGTGCCGGCAGTTTTGGGGGGCGGGGGGGACATGAGCAGTACTTC
CAGSFGGRGGHEQYF
>TRBV10-2|TRBD2|TRBJ2-3|NA
TGCGCCAGCAGTGTTATAGCGGGGGGGCTCGCAGATACGCAGTACTTT
CASSVIAGGLADTQYF
>TRBV3-1|NA|TRBJ2-7|few
TGTGCCAGCAGCCAAAGTCCCTACAAGCAGTACTTC
CASSQSPYKQYF
>TRBV20-1|TRBD2|TRBJ2-1|once
TGCAGTGCCAGGACAGCGGGGGCGACCTACAATGAGCAGTTCTTC
CSARTAGATYNEQFF
>TRBV25-1|NA|TRBJ2-3|NA
TGTGCCAGCACCCCGATGCTGGGGGCTAGCGGAACCACAGATACGCAGTATTTT
CASTPMLGASGTTDTQYF
>TRBV3-1|NA|TRBJ1-2|many
TGTGCCAGCAGCCAAGTTGCGGTAGACTATGGCTACACCTTC
CASSQVAVDYGYTF
>TRBV7-8|NA|TRBJ1-1|many
TGTGCCAGCAGCCGCTCGGCCGGGGCGAACACTGAAGCTTTCTTT
CASSRSAGANTEAFF
>TRBV6-1|NA|TRBJ2-2|NA
TGTGCCAGCAGTGTTCACCGGGACTCAGGGTGGACCGGGGAGCTGTTTTTT
CASSVHRDSGWTGELFF
>TRBV7-2|TRBD1|TRBJ2-7|many
TGCGCCAGCAGCCAATTCGGGACAGGGGGTTCCTACGAGCAGTACTTC
CASSQFGTGGSYEQYF
>TRBV20-1|NA|TRBJ1-1|once
TGCAGTGCTAGACCTGGGAGCACTGAAGCTTTCTTT
CSARPGSTEAFF
>TRBV7-9|NA|TRBJ2-2|NA
TGTGCCAGCAGCTTCCTCGGTAACACCGGGGAGCTGTTTTTT
CASSFLGNTGELFF
>TRBV20-1|TRBD1|TRBJ1-2|many
TGCAGTGCTAGGAGCGTGACAGGGTTGTCGGGCTACACCTTC
CSARSVTGLSGYTF
>TRBV5-1|TRBD1|TRBJ2-1|many
TGCGCCAGCAGCGCCGCAGGGGGCTCCTACAATGAGCAGTTCTTC
CASSAAGGSYNEQFF
>TRBV19|NA|TRBJ1-5|many
TGTGCCAGTAGTATATCCGGGTTTGGTCAGCCCCAGCATTTT
CASSISGFGQPQHF